This TCR beta chain comes out of a study of OX40 agonist ivuxolimab in advanced cancers. Study-level background: Patients took ivuxolimab, an agonistic anti-OX40 (CD134) antibody. Study conclusions and caveats: In a subset of nonresponders, normalized T-cell clonal expansion was also low. CD8+ T cells (on average) carried more expanded clones than CD4+ T cells.

To note about this clone: Its matching antigen is unknown.

TCRdb's table, derived via immunoSEQ multiplex PCR, lists solely in-frame clones and lacks some. The sample carries fewer than 40,000 clones, less than 85% recorded once. Trimming took 1 base from V and 4 from J, leaving 11 bases between them. This CDR3 has 15 residues. In germline, CDR1 is KGHSH, CDR2 LQKENI. The chain uses TRBV18 and TRBJ2-1; D ambiguous. The specimen was CD4+ or CD8+ T cells sorted from blood, collected in a trial of the OX40 agonist ivuxolimab. This receptor was identified in an adult with an advanced solid tumor such as melanoma, head and neck, liver or kidney cancer. The CDR3 loop reads CASSPLGTLYNEQFF. CDR3 in DNA: TGTGCCAGCTCACCACTTGGAACACTATACAATGAGCAGTTCTTC.